This entry lists 11 T cell receptor beta chains sequenced from one sample in a study of CD8+CD57+ T cells in acquired aplastic anemia. Genomic DNA was employed as the template in profiling TCR beta VDJ and CDR3. MiXCR was run by TCRdb on the reads, yielding one entry per CDR3 protein. Of roughly 86,000 distinct CDR3 sequences detected, less than 60% appear once; the ten largest clones hold 60% to 75%. Source material: sorted CD4+, CD8+, or CD8+CD57+ T cells (not recorded which) from PBMCs. All receptors derive from a human donor in good health, serving as a control.

This clonotype was recorded at least ten times. The chain employs TRBV4-1 and TRBJ1-2; D not certain. Germline V gene lookup returns CDR1 MGHRA and CDR2 YSYEKL. V was trimmed by 0 bases and J by 5 bases, leaving 13 bases between them. This CDR3 has 15 residues. The CDR3: CASSQDPGLEYGYTF. CDR3 coding DNA: TGCGCCAGCAGCCAAGATCCAGGTTTGGAATATGGCTACACCTTC.

Worth noting for this clonotype: Sequence at one end of the junction differs from germline and may be a read error. The genes are TRBV7-8 and TRBJ1-1; D not certain. This CDR3 is 15 amino acids long. Germline lookup yields CDR1 SGHVS and CDR2 FQNEAQ. CDR3 bases: TGTGCCCGCAGCTTAGTTAAATTCAGCCGCACTGAAGCCTTCTTT. This gives the protein CARSLVKFSRTEAFF.

In its sample, this clonotype was seen once. The chain couples TRBV25-1 to TRBJ2-3, with TRBD2 matching over 14 bases. The J segment lost 5 bases and the V segment lost 6 bases, leaving 7 bases of the junction unmatched. CDR1 is MGHDK, CDR2 SYGVNS, per germline. The CDR3 consists of 16 residues. CDR3: CASSATSGGAQDTQYF. CDR3 coding DNA: TGTGCCAGCAGCGCGACTAGCGGGGGGGCTCAAGATACGCAGTATTTT.

This chain joins TRBV7-2 and TRBJ2-5; TRBD2 matches at 9 bases. With V trimmed by 2 bases and J by 3 bases, 4 bases remained unmatched. This CDR3 has 15 amino acids. CDR1 SGHTA and CDR2 FQGNSA come from the germline V gene. The CDR3: CASSLRRLAEETQYF. The CDR3 DNA is TGTGCCAGCAGCTTACGGCGACTAGCGGAAGAGACCCAGTACTTC.

Many counts were recorded for this clonotype. V is TRBV7-9 and J is TRBJ1-1, with D unclear. The CDR3 loop spans 11 amino acids. Germline V CDR1 and CDR2: SEHNR, FQNEAQ (reference sequence). V lost 7 bases and J lost 4, with 7 bases in between. The CDR3 region is CASTYPTEAFF. The DNA for the CDR3 is TGTGCCAGCACCTACCCCACTGAAGCTTTCTTT.

V gene TRBV2 combines with J gene TRBJ1-6, with 8 bases fitting TRBD1. The J segment lost 7 bases and the V segment lost 7 bases, leaving 9 bases of the junction unmatched. The CDR3 totals 15 residues. The V gene's germline CDR1 is SNHLY and CDR2 FYNNEI. Here the CDR3 reads CASMRTSGGNSPLHF. The DNA of the CDR3 is TGTGCCAGCATGAGGACGTCAGGGGGCAATTCACCCCTCCACTTT. Complete variable domain (other parts from reference TRBV2 and TRBJ1-6): EPEVTQTPSHQVTQMGQEVILRCVPISNHLYFYWYRQILGQKVEFLVSFYNNEISEKSEIFDDQFSVERPDGSNFTLKIRSTKLEDSAMYFCASMRTSGGNSPLHFGNGTRLTVT.

This clonotype has more than one count but fewer than ten. A single base separates this from a much larger clone, so it may be a read error. The J gene is TRBJ2-1, the V gene TRBV2; TRBD2 agrees at 11 bases. Germline V CDR1 and CDR2: SNHLY, FYNNEI. The CDR3 totals 16 residues. J gave up 5 bases and V 3 bases, and 6 bases lay outside the gene matches. The CDR3 here is CASSEVAGGPDNEQFF. In DNA, the CDR3 is TGTGCCAGCAGTGAGGTAGCGGGGGGGCCTGACAATGAGCAGTTCTTC.

V is TRBV6-1 and J is TRBJ1-5; unclear D gene. Germline V gene data show CDR1 as MNHNS and CDR2 as SASEGT. The CDR3 runs 15 residues. With 3 bases removed from V and 0 bases from J, the gap between germline ends came to 9 bases. The CDR3 DNA reads TGTGCCAGCAGTGAGAGACACCCTAGCAATCAGCCCCAGCATTTT. This translates into CASSERHPSNQPQHF.

For this clonotype: Compared with germline, one end of the junction differs, possibly owing to a read error. This chain joins TRBV2 and TRBJ2-2; 8 bases map to TRBD1. Germline V lookup: CDR1 SNHLY, CDR2 FYNNEI. CDR3 length: 15 amino acids. The CDR3 sequence is CASSWTGTNTGELFF. CDR3 nucleotide sequence: TGTGCCAGCAGTTGGACAGGGACGAACACCGGGGAACTGTTTTTT.

At least ten counts were recorded for this clonotype. The chain couples TRBV11-2 to TRBJ2-4; D tentatively fits TRBD1 or TRBD2 (5 bases each). This CDR3 region has 15 residues. Germline values: CDR1 SGHAT, CDR2 FQNNGV. Between the trimmed V and J ends, which lost 4 bases and 6 bases, there was a span of 16 bases. The CDR3 sequence: CASSSTSRGGNIQYF. In DNA, the CDR3 is TGTGCCAGCAGCTCTACTTCGAGGGGTGGAAACATTCAGTACTTC.

The V gene is TRBV12-3 or TRBV12-4, the J gene TRBJ1-4; TRBD1 matches 9 bases. This CDR3 comprises 14 residues. V was clipped by 1 base and J by 8 bases; unmatched bases: 2. CDR3 region: CASSLGTGDEKLFF. CDR3 sequence (DNA): TGTGCCAGCAGTTTAGGGACAGGGGACGAAAAACTGTTTTTT.